This T cell receptor (beta chain) stems from a study of blood T cell repertoires in COVID-19. Across the study: COVID-19 samples collected from the United States, Italy and Spain covered acute and convalescent phases. T cells, B-cell-depleted T cells, or PBMCs supplied cDNA or gDNA.

The CDR3 totals 15 residues. V was trimmed by 5 bases and J by 5 bases, leaving 18 bases between them. CDR1 and CDR2 (germline): MNHEY, SMNVEV (reference sequence). Original processing methods: Reference gene primer amplification yielded estimated nucleated cell counts. Assay: immunoSEQ multiplex PCR; the TCRdb copy retains only in-frame clones and omits some. V and J calls and clone size follow that table, whereas D and trimming were derived from the DNA. The profile covers 100,000 to 150,000 clones, with around four fifths appearing a single time and around 5.9% taken by the ten largest. This TCR came from a man in his sixties with acute or convalescent COVID-19. Sequencing was done on a sample of peripheral blood. This chain links TRBV27 with TRBJ1-1, with D hard to call. The CDR3 DNA is TGTGCCAGCAGTCCCCGTGGCCAGAAGAGGACTGAAGCTTTCTTT. This codes for CASSPRGQKRTEAFF.